This TCR beta chain was documented in a study of T cells in narcolepsy. Only in-frame clones appear in the TCRdb table, and some are missing; sequencing was by immunoSEQ multiplex PCR. The data contain tens of thousands of clones, 92% of them singletons. The CDR3 is 14 residues long. The TCR sequence derives from a human donor with narcolepsy. Input material: CD45RA- memory CD4+ T cells from PBMCs. The rearrangement uses TRBV21-1 and TRBJ2-5; the D call in the table, TRBD2, was not verified against the DNA. TRBV21-1 is reported as a pseudogene. Here the CDR3 DNA reads TGTGCCAGCAGCAAAGAGTCCAGCGGGGAGACCCAGTACTTC. It is translated as CASSKESSGETQYF.